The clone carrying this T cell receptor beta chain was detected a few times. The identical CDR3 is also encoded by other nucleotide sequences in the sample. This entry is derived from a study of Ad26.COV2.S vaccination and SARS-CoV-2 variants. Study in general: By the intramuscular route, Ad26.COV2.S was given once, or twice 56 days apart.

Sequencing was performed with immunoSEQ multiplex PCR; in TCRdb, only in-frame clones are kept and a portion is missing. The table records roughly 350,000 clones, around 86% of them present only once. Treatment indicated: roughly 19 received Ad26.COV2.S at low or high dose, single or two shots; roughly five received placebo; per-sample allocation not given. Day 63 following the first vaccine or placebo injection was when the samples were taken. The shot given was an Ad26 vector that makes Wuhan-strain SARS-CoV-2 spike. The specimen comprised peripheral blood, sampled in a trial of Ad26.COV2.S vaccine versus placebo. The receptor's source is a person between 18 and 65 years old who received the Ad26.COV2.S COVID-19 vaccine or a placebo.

CDR3 amino acids: CASSLGTNTEAFF. CDR3 DNA sequence: TGCGCCAGCAGCCTTGGAACGAACACTGAAGCTTTCTTT. The chain couples TRBV5-1 to TRBJ1-1; D gene ambiguous. The germline V gene encodes CDR1 SGHRS and CDR2 YFSETQ. The CDR3 totals 13 residues. V shed 4 bases and J shed 1 base, with 8 bases lying between them.